Listed below are T cell receptor beta chains from one sample, sequenced in a study of T cells in localized non-small cell lung cancer. Sequencing was performed with immunoSEQ multiplex PCR; in TCRdb, only in-frame clones are kept and a portion is missing. Of around 91,000 clones listed, around 90% are singletons. This sample comprised peripheral blood, obtained before any cancer treatment. The receptors derive from a man aged 40-75 years with stage I squamous cell lung carcinoma. Both conserved end residues are part of each CDR3. The order of the fields is D gene, clone size, V gene, J gene, CDR3 protein, CDR3 DNA. A D gene is named only where the DNA matches it firmly. Clone sizes are given selectively: once, few, many, or a class where the clone is expanded.

.	.	TRBV18	TRBJ1-2	CASSPWVLADNYGYTF	TGTGCCAGCTCACCTTGGGTTTTGGCCGATAACTATGGCTACACCTTC
.	few	TRBV9	TRBJ1-2	CASSVGQASYGYTF	TGTGCCAGCAGCGTAGGACAGGCTTCCTATGGCTACACCTTC
TRBD2	.	TRBV7-3	TRBJ2-3	CASSLTSGGKTDTQYF	TGTGCCAGCAGCTTGACTAGCGGGGGGAAAACAGATACGCAGTATTTT
TRBD1	.	TRBV5-4	TRBJ1-2	CASSLNMGQGARSGYTF	TGTGCCAGCAGCTTGAATATGGGACAGGGGGCGAGGAGTGGCTACACCTTC
.	.	TRBV29-1	TRBJ2-1	CSVAPHNEQFF	TGCAGCGTTGCCCCCCATAATGAGCAGTTCTTC
TRBD2	few	TRBV5-4	TRBJ2-5	CASSPGGSGGETQYF	TGTGCCAGCAGCCCTGGGGGTAGCGGGGGGGAGACCCAGTACTTC
TRBD1	once	TRBV10-3	TRBJ1-5	CAISPGQESNQPQHF	TGTGCCATCTCTCCGGGACAGGAAAGCAATCAGCCCCAGCATTTT
.	.	TRBV4-1	TRBJ2-5	CASSQDTNTGGTQYF	TGCGCCAGCAGCCAAGATACGAATACCGGAGGGACCCAGTACTTC
.	.	TRBV11-3	TRBJ2-6	CASSFGGPGANVLTF	TGTGCCAGCAGCTTTGGGGGGCCAGGGGCCAACGTCCTGACTTTC
.	.	TRBV29-1	TRBJ1-2	CSVGLQEMKGCTF	TGCAGCGTTGGGCTACAGGAGATGAAGGGCTGCACCTTC
.	.	TRBV28	TRBJ1-3	CASRRARFGNTIYF	TGTGCCAGCAGGAGGGCCCGGTTTGGAAACACCATATATTTT
.	.	TRBV4-1	TRBJ1-5	CASSLRDRPNNQPQHF	TGCGCCAGCAGCCTGAGAGACAGGCCTAACAATCAGCCCCAGCATTTT
.	.	TRBV6-5	TRBJ2-2	CASSYTIANTGELFF	TGTGCCAGCAGTTATACGATTGCGAACACCGGGGAGCTGTTTTTT
.	.	TRBV7-2	TRBJ2-7	CASSISVGQYF	TGTGCCAGCAGCATCAGTGTTGGGCAGTACTTC
TRBD2	.	TRBV12-5	TRBJ2-1	CASGNSGGYNEQFF	TGTGCTAGTGGGAATAGCGGGGGCTACAATGAGCAGTTCTTC
.	.	TRBV7-2	TRBJ1-2	CASSLRYGYTF	TGTGCCAGCAGCTTACGCTATGGCTACACCTTC
.	.	TRBV11-2	TRBJ1-1	CASSFLQTTEAFF	TGTGCCAGCAGCTTTTTACAGACCACTGAAGCTTTCTTT
TRBD1	.	TRBV5-1	TRBJ2-3	CASSLQGQGTDTQYF	TGCGCCAGCAGCTTGCAAGGACAGGGAACAGATACGCAGTATTTT
.	.	TRBV11-2	TRBJ1-1	CASSSGAGIFPEAFF	TGTGCCAGCAGCTCAGGGGCTGGGATATTCCCTGAAGCTTTCTTT
.	.	TRBV5-4	TRBJ2-4	CASSFRGARAKNIQYF	TGTGCCAGCAGCTTTCGGGGGGCCAGGGCCAAAAACATTCAGTACTTC
.	.	TRBV2	TRBJ1-5	CASSGTGNQPQHF	TGTGCCAGCAGTGGAACAGGGAATCAGCCCCAGCATTTT
.	.	TRBV2	TRBJ2-7	CASSGNRDEQYF	TGTGCCAGCAGTGGAAACAGGGACGAGCAGTACTTC
TRBD1	once	TRBV7-9	TRBJ1-1	CASSLGSGQAAFF	TGTGCCAGCAGCTTAGGGTCCGGACAGGCGGCTTTCTTT
TRBD2	.	TRBV11-2	TRBJ2-3	CASSYSGGAGSTDTQYF	TGTGCCAGCAGCTATAGCGGGGGGGCTGGGAGCACAGATACGCAGTATTTT
.	.	TRBV18	TRBJ1-2	CASSPLQASNYGYTF	TGTGCCAGCTCACCACTTCAGGCTTCTAACTATGGCTACACCTTC
TRBD1	.	TRBV7-6	TRBJ1-2	CASSFGQGASGYTF	TGTGCCAGCAGCTTCGGGCAGGGGGCAAGTGGCTACACCTTC
.	.	TRBV30	TRBJ1-1	CASPFVDYTEAFF	TGTGCCTCCCCCTTCGTAGACTACACTGAAGCTTTCTTT
TRBD1	few	TRBV7-9	TRBJ1-1	CASSPTGVNTEAFF	TGTGCCAGCAGCCCGACAGGGGTGAACACTGAAGCTTTCTTT
.	.	TRBV7-3	TRBJ2-7	CASSLSPYSYEQYF	TGTGCCAGCAGCTTAAGTCCCTACTCCTACGAGCAGTACTTC
TRBD1	once	TRBV5-1	TRBJ1-4	CASSLETGNEKLFF	TGCGCCAGCAGCTTGGAGACAGGGAATGAAAAACTGTTTTTT
.	.	TRBV28	TRBJ1-2	CASERAGYGYTF	TGTGCCAGCGAGAGGGCAGGCTATGGCTACACCTTC
.	.	TRBV5-5	TRBJ1-2	CASSLDRGASYGYTF	TGTGCCAGCAGCTTGGATCGGGGCGCCAGCTATGGCTACACCTTC
.	.	TRBV18	TRBJ1-1	CASFPELGQHNTEAFF	TGTGCCAGCTTCCCGGAGCTTGGGCAGCATAACACTGAAGCTTTCTTT
.	.	TRBV7-9	TRBJ1-6	CASSSPDGANSPLHF	TGTGCCAGCAGCTCCCCGGACGGGGCCAATTCACCCCTCCACTTT
.	.	TRBV4-3	TRBJ1-2	CASSQAFSQANYGYTF	TGCGCCAGCAGCCAAGCCTTTAGCCAAGCTAACTATGGCTACACCTTC
.	.	TRBV4-2	TRBJ1-4	CASSQRGSTNEKLFF	TGTGCCAGCAGCCAAAGGGGGTCAACTAATGAAAAACTGTTTTTT
.	.	TRBV5-1	TRBJ2-3	CASSLVEVTGTDTQYF	TGCGCCAGCAGCTTGGTCGAGGTGACAGGCACAGATACGCAGTATTTT
.	.	TRBV10-3	TRBJ1-3	CASSSSYSGNTIYF	TGTGCCTCTTCGAGCAGCTACTCTGGAAACACCATATATTTT
.	.	TRBV5-1	TRBJ1-2	CASSLGPPYYGYTF	TGCGCCAGCAGCTTGGGACCCCCTTACTATGGCTACACCTTC
TRBD1	.	TRBV7-6	TRBJ1-2	CASSGQGQSEGYTF	TGTGCCAGCTCCGGACAGGGGCAGTCGGAGGGCTACACCTTC
.	.	TRBV19	TRBJ2-3	CASSIPVAGTDTQYF	TGTGCCAGTAGTATTCCGGTAGCAGGGACAGATACGCAGTATTTT
.	.	TRBV18	TRBJ1-6	CASSPGGSDSPLHF	TGTGCCAGCTCACCGGGGGGTTCGGATTCACCCCTCCACTTT
.	.	TRBV19	TRBJ1-1	CASSLQNTEAFF	TGTGCCAGTAGTTTACAGAACACTGAAGCTTTCTTT
.	once	TRBV2	TRBJ2-5	CASSDETWQGTQYF	TGTGCCAGCAGTGATGAGACATGGCAGGGGACCCAGTACTTC
TRBD1	.	TRBV6-5	TRBJ1-2	CASSNDRGRNYGYTF	TGTGCCAGCAGCAATGACAGGGGGCGAAACTATGGCTACACCTTC
.	.	TRBV7-2	TRBJ1-1	CASNGAGRTEAFF	TGTGCCAGCAACGGGGCCGGACGGACTGAAGCTTTCTTT
TRBD1	.	TRBV5-4	TRBJ1-3	CASSQRQGALPSGNTIYF	TGTGCCAGCAGCCAGCGACAGGGTGCCCTCCCCTCTGGAAACACCATATATTTT
.	.	TRBV30	TRBJ1-2	CAWGAGTLNYGYTF	TGTGCCTGGGGGGCCGGGACATTGAACTATGGCTACACCTTC
.	once	TRBV18	TRBJ1-4	CASSPPSAASTNEKLFF	TGTGCCAGCTCACCACCTTCCGCCGCTTCAACTAATGAAAAACTGTTTTTT